The clone carrying this TCR beta chain was seen a few times. MiXCR, applied by TCRdb to the RT-PCR reads, yields one record per CDR3 protein. Of just under 550,000 distinct CDR3 sequences in the sample, roughly 25% were seen once. This specimen comes from a study of response to subunit inactivated influenza vaccine. V gave up 0 bases and J gave up 3 bases; unmatched junction bases: 9. CDR1 and CDR2 from the germline V gene are SQVTM and ANQGSEA. This CDR3 contains 16 residues. This sample also appeared in a second study, on T cells expressing NK-cell markers. This second study says: 5'RACE template switching with UMIs generated TCR beta cDNA. Seven donors tested HCMV-seropositive and one tested seronegative among the eight sequenced.

The V gene is TRBV29-1, the J gene TRBJ2-7; 9 nucleotides match TRBD1. The clonotype originates from a man aged 50 to 60 who received an inactivated influenza vaccine. The material was CD4+ T cells sorted from PBMCs, obtained roughly 12 days after vaccination. Here the CDR3 DNA reads TGCAGCGTTGAAGAATTGCAGGACAGGGGAGTCTACGAGCAGTACTTC. Encoded protein: CSVEELQDRGVYEQYF.